Below, 16 T cell receptor beta chains from the same sample are listed, as sequenced in a study of blood T cell repertoires in COVID-19. Clones were sequenced by immunoSEQ multiplex PCR, and TCRdb holds only the in-frame ones, with some missing. The table records about 170,000 clones, 70% to 85% of them present only once. The sample taken for sequencing was peripheral blood. The receptors stem from a woman of 80 years or more with acute or convalescent COVID-19.

The chain has TRBV27 and TRBJ1-2; 9 bases are shared with TRBD1. This CDR3 is 13 amino acids long. Germline V gives CDR1 MNHEY, CDR2 SMNVEV (reference sequence). The junction had 7 bases not matched to a gene; V was cut back by 10 bases and J by 4 bases. The CDR3 nucleotides are TGTGCCACCTCCGGGACAGGGCGCTATGGCTACACCTTC. Protein: CATSGTGRYGYTF.

This sequence joins TRBV7-2 and TRBJ1-4; TRBD1 aligns across 8 bases. The CDR3 consists of 15 residues. The V and J ends lost 5 bases and 4 bases, in that order; junction bases with no gene match: 6. Germline-derived CDR1 and CDR2 are SGHTA and FQGNSA. CDR3 coding DNA: TGTGCCAGCAGCCCTGGACAGGGCTTTAATGAAAAACTGTTTTTT. As protein: CASSPGQGFNEKLFF.

This rearrangement joins TRBV3-1 (or the pseudogene TRBV3-2) to TRBJ1-5; D remains unclear. CDR3 length: 13 amino acids. V was clipped by 2 bases and J by 3 bases, with 5 bases between them. From germline, CDR1 is LGHDT and CDR2 YNNKEL (reference sequence). This CDR3 reads CASSQYSNQPQHF. In nucleotides, the CDR3 is TGTGCCAGCAGCCAATATTCCAATCAGCCCCAGCATTTT.

The chain carries TRBV3-1 (or the pseudogene TRBV3-2) and TRBJ2-3; 9 bases match TRBD2. J was trimmed by 4 bases and V by 4 bases; bases with no gene match: 6. CDR1 LGHDT and CDR2 YNNKEL come from the germline V gene (reference sequence). The CDR3 runs to 15 residues. For the CDR3, the DNA is TGTGCCAGCAGCCTAGCGGGAGTTCCCCCAGATACGCAGTATTTT. Its protein product is CASSLAGVPPDTQYF.

V usage is TRBV5-6 and J usage is TRBJ2-7, with 8 positions matching TRBD1. CDR1 is SGHDT, CDR2 YYEEEE, per germline. V lost 0 bases, J lost 3 bases, and 5 bases stayed unmatched. The CDR3 has 15 residues. The CDR3 DNA follows: TGTGCCAGCAGCTTGGGAGGACAGGGAGGCTACGAGCAGTACTTC. Protein product: CASSLGGQGGYEQYF. The variable domain in full, with the rest retrieved from reference TRBV5-6 and TRBJ2-7, is DAGVTQSPTHLIKTRGQQVTLRCSPKSGHDTVSWYQQALGQGPQFIFQYYEEEERQRGNFPDRFSGHQFPNYSSELNVNALLLGDSALYLCASSLGGQGGYEQYFGPGTRLTVT.

The chain combines TRBV5-1 with TRBJ2-2, with 8 bases lining up with TRBD1. Germline CDR1 is SGHRS and CDR2 is YFSETQ. This CDR3 comprises 17 residues. V lost 1 base, J lost 3 bases, and 8 bases stayed unmatched. The CDR3 spells CASSLSGRGRDTGELFF. CDR3 coding DNA: TGCGCCAGCAGCTTGTCAGGCAGGGGGCGAGACACCGGGGAGCTGTTTTTT. Variable domain in full (rest from reference TRBV5-1 and TRBJ2-2): KAGVTQTPRYLIKTRGQQVTLSCSPISGHRSVSWYQQTPGQGLQFLFEYFSETQRNKGNFPGRFSGRQFSNSRSEMNVSTLELGDSALYLCASSLSGRGRDTGELFFGEGSRLTVL.

The chain combines TRBV29-1 with TRBJ2-2, with 7 bases lining up with TRBD1. The CDR3 spans 13 residues. With V trimmed by 5 bases and J by 8 bases, 8 bases remained unmatched. CDR1 SQVTM and CDR2 ANQGSEA come from the germline V gene. The CDR3 region is CSVSDRDMGELFF. CDR3 DNA: TGCAGCGTTTCCGACAGGGACATGGGGGAGCTGTTTTTT.

Concerning this clone itself: The same CDR3 also results from other DNA sequences found in this sample. The chain uses TRBV5-1 and TRBJ2-7, with 10 bases that match TRBD1. The CDR3 is made up of 14 amino acids. V shed 0 bases and J 4 bases; nucleotides not matched to a gene: 1. The germline V gene encodes CDR1 SGHRS and CDR2 YFSETQ. This chain's CDR3 is CASSLGTGGYEQYF. CDR3 DNA sequence: TGCGCCAGCAGCTTGGGGACAGGGGGTTACGAGCAGTACTTC. The whole variable domain, remainder taken from reference TRBV5-1 and TRBJ2-7, is KAGVTQTPRYLIKTRGQQVTLSCSPISGHRSVSWYQQTPGQGLQFLFEYFSETQRNKGNFPGRFSGRQFSNSRSEMNVSTLELGDSALYLCASSLGTGGYEQYFGPGTRLTVT.

This sequence joins TRBV19 and TRBJ2-7, with D maybe TRBD2 (6 bases). Germline CDR1 and CDR2: LNHDA and SQIVND (reference sequence). The germline V and J ends were trimmed by 3 bases and 2 bases, with 11 bases remaining between them. The CDR3 extends over 14 amino acids. The CDR3 loop reads CASSIGAGPYEQYF. The CDR3 region has the DNA TGTGCCAGTAGTATTGGTGCGGGACCCTACGAGCAGTACTTC.

The gene calls are TRBV7-6 and TRBJ1-3; possibly TRBD1 for D (5 bases). CDR1 and CDR2 from the germline V gene are SGHVS and FNYEAQ. Trimming stripped 2 bases from V and 4 bases from J, with 18 bases between. The CDR3 is made up of 17 amino acids. CDR3 amino acids: CASSLKGKTVTGNTIYF. The CDR3 bases are TGTGCCAGCAGCTTAAAAGGAAAGACAGTCACCGGAAACACCATATATTTT.

The V and J genes are TRBV5-4 and TRBJ2-3; D gene ambiguous. This CDR3 has 13 residues. Germline V CDR1 and CDR2: SGHNT, YYREEE (reference sequence). Trimming shortened V by 1 base and J by 0 bases, and 3 bases separated the two germline ends. This CDR3 is CASSLPSTDTQYF. Written as DNA, the CDR3 is TGTGCCAGCAGCTTGCCTAGCACAGATACGCAGTATTTT. Looking up the rest from reference TRBV5-4 and TRBJ2-3 gives the full variable domain: ETGVTQSPTHLIKTRGQQVTLRCSSQSGHNTVSWYQQALGQGPQFIFQYYREEENGRGNFPPRFSGLQFPNYSSELNVNALELDDSALYLCASSLPSTDTQYFGPGTRLTVL.

The gene calls are TRBV2 and TRBJ2-7; 8 nucleotides align to TRBD1. Germline V gene sequence: CDR1 SNHLY, CDR2 FYNNEI. The CDR3 contains 13 residues. Trimming at V came to 7 bases and at J to 2 bases, leaving 4 bases not matched to a gene. Here the CDR3 reads CASTGQAAYEQYF. CDR3 sequence (DNA): TGTGCCAGCACGGGACAGGCCGCCTACGAGCAGTACTTC.

This clone showed up just a few times. The J gene is TRBJ2-6, the V gene TRBV6-2 or TRBV6-3; no clear D. This CDR3 comprises 14 residues. The V gene lost 6 bases and the J gene lost 2 bases, with 8 bases spanning the gap. Germline V CDR1 and CDR2: MNHEY, SVGEGT. CDR3 sequence: CASSPSAGANVLTF. The CDR3 region has the DNA TGTGCCAGCAGCCCATCTGCTGGGGCCAACGTCCTGACTTTC.

The sample holds a few counts of this clone. The V gene is TRBV5-5, the J gene TRBJ1-1; the match to TRBD1 covers 11 bases. The V segment lost 3 bases and the J segment 1 base; nucleotides outside the gene matches: 5. This CDR3 region has 16 residues. CDR1 is SGHKS, CDR2 YYEKEE, per germline (reference sequence). CDR3 bases: TGTGCCAGCAGCTACGGAGGGACAGGGGGGAACACTGAAGCTTTCTTT. It codes for CASSYGGTGGNTEAFF.

The rearrangement links TRBV19 to TRBJ2-2; tentatively, D is TRBD1 (6 bases). The length of the CDR3 is 13 residues. Trimming cost V 7 bases and J 6 bases, with 12 bases left between them. Germline V gene sequence: CDR1 LNHDA, CDR2 SQIVND (reference sequence). In DNA form, the CDR3 reads TGTGCCAGTATCGCCTCAGGGGCCGGGGAGCTGTTTTTT. It codes for CASIASGAGELFF.

The rearrangement links TRBV5-4 to TRBJ2-7; D might be TRBD2 (5 bases). There are 14 residues in the CDR3. V lost 6 bases to trimming and J lost 2 bases, with 15 bases between them. Per the germline V gene, CDR1 is SGHNT and CDR2 is YYREEE (reference sequence). The CDR3 DNA is TGTGCCAGCACCCGCCTACCGGGGACCTACGAGCAGTACTTC. It codes for CASTRLPGTYEQYF.